The entry that follows covers one T cell receptor (beta chain) sequence. This clone appeared once. The antigen it recognizes is unknown. No base quality information exists; no much larger clone differs at one position. TCRbeta CDR3 regions were amplified from genomic DNA by means of the immunoSEQ Assay, a bias-controlled multiplex PCR. The study's own analysis went as follows. Nucleated cell counts per sample were estimated from amplification of reference gene primers within the assay. To quantify the absolute abundance of each unique TCRbeta CDR3 rearrangement, sequence reads were collapsed and filtered. For each sample, productive Simpson clonality was calculated as the square root of Simpson's diversity index over productive rearrangements. TCRdb took over this immuneACCESS table, retaining in-frame rearrangements with V and J assigned. Such tables are incomplete; in checked studies, under half of the missing clones stem from an unresolved V gene, and the remainder is unexplained. V, J and clone size derive from that table, while D and trimming were established from the DNA sequence. The sample contains a few hundred thousand clones, 86% of them found a single time. The ten largest make up 2.5% to 3% of the sample.

This record belongs to a study of blood T cell repertoires in COVID-19 (dated by TCRdb to about 2020). About the full investigation: Collaborator samples came from the United States, Italy and Spain and covered acute and convalescent phases of COVID-19. The material from the prospective study consisted of cDNA or gDNA derived from T cells, B-cell-depleted T cells, or PBMCs. Deeply sampled blood TCRbeta repertoires from subjects exposed to, actively infected with, or recovered from COVID-19 were included in the dataset. The repertoires were made available in a free public database intended to serve as a resource for research on the immune response to SARS-CoV-2. Samples came from the ongoing ImmuneRACE study (first 160 participants) plus 1,254 subjects from 6 global collaborators. Sample metadata almost always included a de-identified subject ID, COVID-19 status, age in years and sex. HLA class I and class II types, where available, came from metadata supplied by the sample provider rather than from assay-based typing.

From the germline V gene (reference sequence), CDR1 is MNHNY and CDR2 is SVGAGI. Including cysteine and phenylalanine, the CDR3 has 16 amino acids. The kept DNA is CDR3 alone, 48 bases in frame from the first base. Relative to germline, V is 0 bases shorter and J is 0 bases shorter, with 9 bases between their ends. Each collaborating institution followed its own protocols to collect whole blood in K2EDTA tubes. For TCRbeta analysis, collaborators shipped samples as frozen whole blood, isolated PBMCs, or DNA extracted from either of those sample types. Points the paper makes about the study in general: The quantity of clinical and demographic metadata differed by source and by participant and was supplied without curation.

Specimen: peripheral blood. The sequence joins TRBV6-6 to TRBJ1-3; no D gene can be assigned with confidence. This TCR came from a woman aged 30 to 39 with active or convalescent COVID-19. The CDR3 protein: CASSYSSAASGNTIYF. The nucleotide sequence reads TGTGCCAGCAGTTACTCGAGTGCGGCCTCTGGAAACACCATATATTTT.